Each of the 23 T cell receptor beta chains below was sequenced from the same sample in a study of blood T cell repertoires in COVID-19. The table came from immunoSEQ multiplex PCR; TCRdb's copy has only in-frame clones and leaves some out. This table has 35,000 to 45,000 clones, 76% appearing once. Sample: peripheral blood. These receptors all come from a man in his 70s with active or convalescent COVID-19.

The chain couples TRBV4-2 to TRBJ1-4; D is possibly TRBD1 (6 bases). The CDR3 has 21 residues. Trimming cost V 0 bases and J 0 bases, with 23 bases left between them. Germline CDR1 reads LGHNA; CDR2 reads YNFKEQ. CDR3 DNA: TGTGCCAGCAGCCAAGACGGTCCTTTTTCCGGGACACCGACAACTAATGAAAAACTGTTTTTT. It is translated as CASSQDGPFSGTPTTNEKLFF.

The chain uses TRBV15 and TRBJ2-3, with 8 bases lining up with TRBD2. After removal of 4 bases from V and 2 bases from J, the junction contained 5 bases not matched to a gene. Germline V CDR1 and CDR2: LNHNV, YYDKDF (reference sequence). The CDR3 sequence is 15 residues long. CDR3 coding DNA: TGTGCCACCAGCACTTATAGCGGGGTCACAGATACGCAGTATTTT. It yields the protein CATSTYSGVTDTQYF.

This sequence joins TRBV7-8 and TRBJ1-1; 8 bases align to TRBD1. The CDR3 spans 15 residues. Germline V gene data show CDR1 as SGHVS and CDR2 as FQNEAQ. Trimming at V came to 4 bases and at J to 3 bases, leaving 7 bases not matched to a gene. The CDR3 protein is CASSSDLTGDTEAFF. DNA for the CDR3: TGTGCCAGCAGCTCGGACCTGACAGGGGACACTGAAGCTTTCTTT.

In this sample, this clone turned up a few times. V gene TRBV28 combines with J gene TRBJ1-4; D is possibly TRBD1 (6 bases). CDR1 and CDR2 from the germline V gene are MDHEN and SYDVKM. The germline V and J ends were trimmed by 11 bases and 6 bases, with 13 bases remaining between them. The CDR3 contains 12 residues. CDR3 amino acids: CAVTGSDEKLFF. Here the CDR3 DNA reads TGTGCCGTAACAGGGTCCGATGAAAAACTGTTTTTT.

The chain combines TRBV7-9 with TRBJ2-1, with 7 bases aligning to TRBD2. Germline CDR1 and CDR2: SEHNR and FQNEAQ (reference sequence). V dropped 5 bases and J dropped 9; count of bases not matched to a gene: 7. The CDR3 has 13 amino acids. CDR3 coding DNA: TGTGCCAGCAGCCTAGGACTAGAGGTTGAGCAGTTCTTC. This codes for CASSLGLEVEQFF.

The chain carries TRBV5-1 and TRBJ1-6; tentatively, D is TRBD1 (6 bases). V lost 4 bases, J lost 2 bases, and 10 bases lay in between. This CDR3 has 15 residues. Germline V lookup: CDR1 SGHRS, CDR2 YFSETQ. CDR3 DNA sequence: TGCGCCAGCAGCGTACAGGGCCCCTATAATTCACCCCTCCACTTT. Its translation is CASSVQGPYNSPLHF.

The rearrangement joins TRBV4-2 to TRBJ2-1, with TRBD2 matching over 8 bases. The germline V gene encodes CDR1 LGHNA and CDR2 YNFKEQ. V trimming: 0 bases; J trimming: 9 bases; junction bases outside the gene matches: 10. The CDR3 is 16 amino acids. CDR3 DNA sequence: TGTGCCAGCAGCCAAGAGGGAGGTAATAGCGGGGTTGAGCAGTTCTTC. Encoded protein: CASSQEGGNSGVEQFF.

Turning to this clone: One junction end does not reproduce the germline sequence, and a read error may be involved. This chain connects TRBV5-4 to TRBJ2-7; weak D call: TRBD2 (5 bases). Germline CDR1 and CDR2: SGHNT and YYREEE (reference sequence). This CDR3 has 14 residues. The CDR3 DNA reads as TGTGCCAGCAGCCTGGACTCCACCTCCAACGAGCAGTACTTC. It codes for CASSLDSTSNEQYF.

In its sample, this clone was seen once. The CDR3 nucleotides read TGTGCCAGCAGCGTCTCAGGCATAGCCTACGAGCAGTACTTC. It yields the protein CASSVSGIAYEQYF. This chain uses TRBV9 with TRBJ2-7; D remains unclear. The CDR3 runs to 14 residues. V shed 2 bases and J shed 2 bases, with 11 bases lying between them. Per the germline V gene, CDR1 is SGDLS and CDR2 is YYNGEE.

The genes are TRBV2 and TRBJ1-1; D ambiguous. Germline-derived CDR1 and CDR2 are SNHLY and FYNNEI. CDR3 size: 14 residues. Trimming pared 4 bases from V and 0 bases from J, leaving 9 bases between. The CDR3 region has the DNA TGTGCCAGCAGTGGCACATGGTTGAACACTGAAGCTTTCTTT. This codes for CASSGTWLNTEAFF.

The table lists this clone with a count of one. DNA of the CDR3: TGTGCCAGCAGTCTGGGCGGGGGGACAACTGAAAAACTGTTTTTT. It translates to CASSLGGGTTEKLFF. The chain links TRBV7-6 to TRBJ1-4; D may be TRBD1 (6 bases). The V and J ends lost 6 bases and 7 bases respectively, with 18 bases between them. The CDR3 runs 15 residues. The germline V gene has CDR1 SGHVS and CDR2 FNYEAQ.

J is TRBJ2-3 and V is TRBV3-1 (or the pseudogene TRBV3-2), with TRBD1 identical over 8 bases. This CDR3 comprises 16 residues. V lost 1 base and J lost 2; bases outside the gene matches: 5. The germline V gene has CDR1 LGHDT and CDR2 YNNKEL (reference sequence). The CDR3 nucleotides read TGTGCCAGCAGCCAAGTGCGGACAGGGAACACAGATACGCAGTATTTT. Protein product: CASSQVRTGNTDTQYF.

J is TRBJ2-5 and V is TRBV5-1; 11 positions match TRBD2. CDR1 is SGHRS, CDR2 YFSETQ, per germline. The CDR3 sequence is 14 residues long. J lost 0 bases, V lost 7 bases, and 2 bases had no gene match. The CDR3 sequence is CASSTSGDQETQYF. CDR3 sequence (DNA): TGCGCCAGCTCGACTAGCGGGGACCAAGAGACCCAGTACTTC.

The chain has TRBV5-1 and TRBJ2-7; TRBD1 agrees at 8 bases. The CDR3 loop spans 14 amino acids. Germline CDR1 is SGHRS and CDR2 is YFSETQ. With V trimmed by 4 bases and J by 2 bases, 5 bases remained unmatched. The CDR3: CASSLTGVTYEQYF. Here the CDR3 DNA reads TGCGCCAGCAGCCTGACAGGGGTTACCTACGAGCAGTACTTC.

The chain links TRBV20-1 to TRBJ1-1; TRBD1 agrees at 7 bases. The CDR3 loop spans 11 amino acids. Germline assignment: CDR1 DFQATT and CDR2 SNEGSKA (reference sequence). Trimming took 6 bases from V and 5 from J; bases not matched to a gene: 3. The CDR3 here is CSAAGGTEAFF. As DNA, the CDR3 is TGCAGTGCGGCAGGGGGGACTGAAGCTTTCTTT.

This chain links TRBV7-3 with TRBJ2-2; the match to TRBD2 covers 8 bases. Germline values: CDR1 SGHTA, CDR2 FQGTGA. V shed 5 bases and J 4 bases; nucleotides not matched to a gene: 12. The CDR3 totals 17 residues. The CDR3 here is CASSHQAAGVRTGELFF. The CDR3 DNA sequence: TGTGCCAGCAGCCACCAAGCAGCGGGGGTTCGCACCGGGGAGCTGTTTTTT.

This chain links TRBV2 with TRBJ2-1, with unresolved D. Deletions cut 4 bases from V and 13 bases from J, with 20 bases between. The CDR3 extends over 14 amino acids. Looked up from germline, CDR1 is SNHLY and CDR2 is FYNNEI. The CDR3 sequence is CASSADRLRTLQFF. For the CDR3, the DNA is TGTGCCAGCAGTGCCGATAGACTTCGAACCCTCCAGTTCTTC.

V and J are TRBV12-3 or TRBV12-4 and TRBJ2-3; no firm D call. The V and J ends lost 1 base and 5 bases respectively, with 7 bases between them. This CDR3 spans 13 amino acids. The CDR3 DNA follows: TGTGCCAGCAGTTTAGGTGTTCTAGATACGCAGTATTTT. The encoded protein is CASSLGVLDTQYF.

The CDR3 loop reads CASSQGGRGHQPQHF. CDR3 DNA sequence: TGTGCCAGTAGTCAAGGGGGCAGGGGTCATCAGCCCCAGCATTTT. The chain is built from TRBV19 and TRBJ1-5, with 7 positions matching TRBD1. Germline CDR1 is LNHDA and CDR2 is SQIVND (reference sequence). The CDR3 covers 15 residues. V lost 5 bases and J lost 5; bases outside the gene matches: 9.

This chain joins TRBV10-2 and TRBJ2-2; TRBD2 matches 7 bases. The CDR3 spans 14 residues. Germline loops: CDR1 WSHSY, CDR2 SAAADI. V was clipped by 7 bases and J by 4 bases; unmatched bases: 6. CDR3 DNA sequence: TGCGCCAGCACCCCAGCGGGAACCACCGGGGAGCTGTTTTTT. Translating gives CASTPAGTTGELFF.

The chain recombines TRBV6-5 with TRBJ1-3; TRBD1 might be the D (6 bases). V was clipped by 0 bases and J by 9 bases, with 12 bases between them. Germline CDR1 is MNHEY and CDR2 is SVGAGI. The CDR3 is 14 amino acids. This chain's CDR3 is CASSYSPRGPTIYF. In DNA form, the CDR3 reads TGTGCCAGCAGTTACTCGCCCAGGGGCCCCACCATATATTTT.

This chain connects TRBV10-1 to TRBJ2-3; a weak D match, TRBD1 (5 bases). Germline CDR1 is WNHNN and CDR2 is SYGVQD (reference sequence). The CDR3 loop spans 13 amino acids. V was shortened by 3 bases and J by 1 base, with 5 bases between the two germline ends. This CDR3 reads CASSEGGTDTQYF. CDR3 DNA sequence: TGCGCCAGCAGTGAAGGGGGCACAGATACGCAGTATTTT.

The chain has TRBV15 and TRBJ1-3, with TRBD1 matching over 7 bases. Germline V gives CDR1 LNHNV, CDR2 YYDKDF (reference sequence). The CDR3 is 13 residues long. V gave up 7 bases and J gave up 4 bases; unmatched junction bases: 4. The CDR3: CATKTGPGNTIYF. Written as DNA, the CDR3 is TGTGCCACCAAGACAGGGCCCGGAAACACCATATATTTT.